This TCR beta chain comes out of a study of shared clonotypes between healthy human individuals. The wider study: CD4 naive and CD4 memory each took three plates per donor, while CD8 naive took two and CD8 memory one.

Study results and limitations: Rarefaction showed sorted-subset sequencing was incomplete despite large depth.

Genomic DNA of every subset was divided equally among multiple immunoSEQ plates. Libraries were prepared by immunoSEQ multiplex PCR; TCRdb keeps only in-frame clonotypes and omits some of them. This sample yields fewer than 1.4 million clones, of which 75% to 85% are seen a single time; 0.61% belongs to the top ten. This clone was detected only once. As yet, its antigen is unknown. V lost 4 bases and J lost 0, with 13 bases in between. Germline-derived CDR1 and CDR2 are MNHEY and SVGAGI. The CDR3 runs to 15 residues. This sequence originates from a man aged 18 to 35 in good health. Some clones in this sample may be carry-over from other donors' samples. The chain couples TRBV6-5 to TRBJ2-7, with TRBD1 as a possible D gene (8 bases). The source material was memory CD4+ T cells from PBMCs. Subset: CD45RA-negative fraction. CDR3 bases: TGTGCCAGCAGTTTTACAGGGGGGGCCTCCTACGAGCAGTACTTC. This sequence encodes CASSFTGGASYEQYF.